The 19 T cell receptor beta chains below were found in one sample sequenced in a study of blood T cell repertoires in COVID-19. Clones were read by immunoSEQ multiplex PCR, and TCRdb kept only the in-frame ones, dropping some. The table includes roughly 150,000 clones, around 73% detected once. Material: peripheral blood. Receptors originate from a man aged 55 to 70 who had recovered from COVID-19.

The chain has TRBV6-5 and TRBJ2-7; D not certain. Germline-derived CDR1 and CDR2 are MNHEY and SVGAGI. The CDR3 runs 15 residues. With 0 bases removed from V and 2 bases from J, the gap between germline ends came to 11 bases. CDR3 sequence: CASSYSRDSTYEQYF. The DNA of the CDR3 is TGTGCCAGCAGTTACTCGCGAGATAGTACCTACGAGCAGTACTTC.

This clone was detected once. This chain connects TRBV7-2 to TRBJ1-2, with 12 bases lining up with TRBD1. Trimming took 4 bases from V and 7 from J; bases not matched to a gene: 7. This CDR3 spans 15 amino acids. Germline V gene data show CDR1 as SGHTA and CDR2 as FQGNSA. The CDR3 DNA follows: TGTGCCAGCAGCTCCCGGGACAGGGGGCCGGGTGGCTACACCTTC. It yields the protein CASSSRDRGPGGYTF. Drawing the rest from reference TRBV7-2 and TRBJ1-2, the complete variable domain is GAGVSQSPSNKVTEKGKDVELRCDPISGHTALYWYRQSLGQGLEFLIYFQGNSAPDKSGLPSDRFSAERTGGSVSTLTIQRTQQEDSAVYLCASSSRDRGPGGYTFGSGTRLTVV.

The genes are TRBV5-4 and TRBJ2-1; D remains unclear. With 0 bases removed from V and 5 bases from J, the gap between germline ends came to 15 bases. The CDR3 has 16 residues. Germline loops: CDR1 SGHNT, CDR2 YYREEE (reference sequence). The CDR3 bases are TGTGCCAGCAGCTTGGATTTCACACCGTCCGACAATGAGCAGTTCTTC. Protein: CASSLDFTPSDNEQFF.

The chain joins TRBV18 to TRBJ2-2; 13 bases are shared with TRBD2. The CDR3 runs to 18 residues. Trimming cost V 5 bases and J 1 base; bases outside gene matches: 7. The germline V gene encodes CDR1 KGHSH and CDR2 LQKENI. DNA for the CDR3: TGTGCCAGCTCAGGAGGACTAGCGGGGGCTTTGAACACCGGGGAGCTGTTTTTT. Amino acids: CASSGGLAGALNTGELFF. Variable domain in full (rest from reference TRBV18 and TRBJ2-2): NAGVMQNPRHLVRRRGQEARLRCSPMKGHSHVYWYRQLPEEGLKFMVYLQKENIIDESGMPKERFSAEFPKEGPSILRIQQVVRGDSAAYFCASSGGLAGALNTGELFFGEGSRLTVL.

The CDR3 loop is CASTLANSHNEQFF. CDR3 nucleotides: TGTGCCAGTACCCTCGCGAACTCACACAATGAGCAGTTCTTC. The chain employs TRBV19 and TRBJ2-1; D is undetermined. The CDR3 contains 14 residues. Trimming shortened V by 7 bases and J by 5 bases, and 15 bases separated the two germline ends. Germline V gene data show CDR1 as LNHDA and CDR2 as SQIVND (reference sequence). Using reference TRBV19 and TRBJ2-1 for the parts outside the CDR3, the full variable domain is DGGITQSPKYLFRKEGQNVTLSCEQNLNHDAMYWYRQDPGQGLRLIYYSQIVNDFQKGDIAEGYSVSREKKESFPLTVTSAQKNPTAFYLCASTLANSHNEQFFGPGTRLTVL.

J is TRBJ2-1 and V is TRBV9, with D possibly matching TRBD1 (6 bases). The V gene's germline CDR1 is SGDLS and CDR2 YYNGEE. Trimming took off 3 bases at V and 2 bases at J, with 12 bases between the two ends. The CDR3 has 15 amino acids. The CDR3: CASSGAGTTYNEQFF. In DNA form, the CDR3 reads TGTGCCAGCAGCGGCGCCGGGACAACCTACAATGAGCAGTTCTTC.

This chain joins TRBV4-3 and TRBJ2-1, with D perhaps matching TRBD1 (5 bases). V was clipped by 0 bases and J by 5 bases, with 11 bases between them. Germline CDR1 reads LGHNA; CDR2 reads YSLEER. The CDR3 is made up of 15 amino acids. CDR3 sequence: CASSQDHRFDNEQFF. CDR3 in DNA: TGCGCCAGCAGCCAAGACCACAGGTTCGACAATGAGCAGTTCTTC.

The chain is built from TRBV19 and TRBJ1-1; 9 bases fit TRBD1. The CDR3 covers 13 residues. The V gene's germline CDR1 is LNHDA and CDR2 SQIVND (reference sequence). V dropped 7 bases and J dropped 3; count of bases not matched to a gene: 3. CDR3: CASNRDRDTEAFF. CDR3 nucleotides: TGTGCCAGTAACCGGGACAGGGACACTGAAGCTTTCTTT.

This chain joins TRBV7-2 and TRBJ2-2; 9 positions agree with TRBD1. J lost 7 bases, V lost 5 bases, and 8 bases had no gene match. The CDR3 is made up of 15 amino acids. Germline values: CDR1 SGHTA, CDR2 FQGNSA. CDR3 residues: CASSQHRGRDGELFF. The DNA for the CDR3 is TGTGCCAGCAGCCAACACAGGGGGCGGGACGGGGAGCTGTTTTTT.

This chain uses TRBV6-5 with TRBJ2-5; D perhaps matches TRBD2 (6 bases). The ends were cut back, 10 bases at V and 1 base at J, with 13 bases in the middle. This CDR3 has 13 residues. CDR1 and CDR2 from the germline V gene are MNHEY and SVGAGI. The CDR3 sequence: CATWDWIQETQYF. CDR3 nucleotides: TGTGCCACCTGGGACTGGATCCAAGAGACCCAGTACTTC.

This chain joins TRBV19 and TRBJ2-1; 7 bases are shared with TRBD2. CDR3 length: 14 residues. Looked up from germline, CDR1 is LNHDA and CDR2 is SQIVND (reference sequence). The junction had 4 bases not matched to a gene; V was cut back by 6 bases and J by 2 bases. CDR3 DNA: TGTGCCAGTAGAGGCGGGGGAACCTACAATGAGCAGTTCTTC. This translates into CASRGGGTYNEQFF.

This chain links TRBV13 with TRBJ2-3; 8 nucleotides align to TRBD1. Germline V gene lookup returns CDR1 PRHDT and CDR2 FYEKMQ (reference sequence). J gave up 4 bases and V 3 bases, and 3 bases lay outside the gene matches. The CDR3 is 14 residues long. In DNA, the CDR3 is TGTGCCAGCAGCTTCAGGACAGGGTCAGATACGCAGTATTTT. It yields the protein CASSFRTGSDTQYF.

The chain has TRBV19 and TRBJ2-1; 11 positions match TRBD2. CDR3 length: 17 amino acids. Germline-derived CDR1 and CDR2 are LNHDA and SQIVND (reference sequence). The ends lost 1 base at V and 2 bases at J; junction bases unmatched: 4. In DNA, the CDR3 is TGTGCCAGTAGTATAGCGACGGGACTAGCGGCCTACAATGAGCAGTTCTTC. As protein: CASSIATGLAAYNEQFF.

The chain couples TRBV7-9 to TRBJ1-4; no reliable D call. V was pared by 5 bases and J by 7 bases, with 17 bases between. This CDR3 has 15 residues. CDR1 is SEHNR, CDR2 FQNEAQ, per germline (reference sequence). The DNA for the CDR3 is TGTGCCAGCAGCGCGAACGGGTTAGAGGGTGAAAAACTGTTTTTT. It translates to CASSANGLEGEKLFF.

The table lists this clone with a few counts. The chain couples TRBV19 to TRBJ1-4; 7 bases agree with TRBD1. The junction had 13 bases not matched to a gene; V was cut back by 5 bases and J by 10 bases. Germline assignment: CDR1 LNHDA and CDR2 SQIVND (reference sequence). The length of the CDR3 is 15 residues. DNA of the CDR3: TGTGCCAGTAGTCCCCGACAGGGCACCGGCGTAAAACTGTTTTTT. Residues: CASSPRQGTGVKLFF.

This chain uses TRBV18 with TRBJ1-2; 10 nucleotides line up with TRBD1. The junction had 7 bases not matched to a gene; V was cut back by 5 bases and J by 4 bases. Germline V gene data show CDR1 as KGHSH and CDR2 as LQKENI. This CDR3 is 15 amino acids long. CDR3 loop: CASSTPGQGIYGYTF. The CDR3 DNA sequence: TGTGCCAGCTCAACCCCGGGACAGGGGATCTATGGCTACACCTTC.

This chain links TRBV4-2 with TRBJ2-1; 9 nucleotides agree with TRBD2. V was clipped by 4 bases and J by 7 bases; unmatched bases: 11. CDR1 and CDR2 from the germline V gene are LGHNA and YNFKEQ. This CDR3 is 16 amino acids long. CDR3 loop: CASSRRGASGINEQFF. As DNA, the CDR3 is TGTGCCAGCAGCCGGAGGGGGGCTAGCGGGATAAATGAGCAGTTCTTC.

A word on this clone: Compared with germline, one end of the junction differs, possibly owing to a read error. This chain links TRBV7-7 with TRBJ1-1, with D maybe TRBD1 (5 bases). There are 13 residues in the CDR3. The germline V gene has CDR1 SSHAT and CDR2 FNYEAQ (reference sequence). CDR3 DNA sequence: TGTGCTAGCAGCTTCGACAGAGACACTGAAGCTTTCTTT. This codes for CASSFDRDTEAFF.

This clone was seen only a few times. The chain employs TRBV28 and TRBJ1-1; 7 positions agree with TRBD1. CDR1 is MDHEN and CDR2 is SYDVKM in the germline V gene. This CDR3 comprises 15 residues. With V trimmed by 6 bases and J by 1 base, 8 bases remained unmatched. Here the CDR3 DNA reads TGTGCCAGCAGATATAAGGGGGCTCAGAACACTGAAGCTTTCTTT. It encodes CASRYKGAQNTEAFF.